The T cell receptor beta chain under discussion was sequenced for a study of blood T cells in healthy people across ages. General observations from the study: While age rose, TCR beta diversity per million T cells dropped in a roughly linear way.

V shed 7 bases and J 3 bases; nucleotides not matched to a gene: 6. The CDR3 loop spans 13 amino acids. Germline loops: CDR1 MDHEN, CDR2 SYDVKM. Combining a sample-barcoded 5' primer with a J-beta primer mix, a second PCR ran for roughly 7 to 12 cycles. TCRdb fed the 5' RACE reads into MiXCR, producing one record per CDR3 protein. There are some 940,000 distinct CDR3 sequences in the sample; around 29% occur only once, and more than 8.5% lies in the top ten. Each donor had roughly 10 milliliters of peripheral blood drawn. The total RNA that was extracted per sample amounted to at least 6 micrograms. Comment on this clonotype: The antigen remains unidentified.

The data also belong to a second study, concerning T cells of mothers and their children.

J is TRBJ2-7 and V is TRBV28, with 7 bases fitting TRBD1. The specimen was blood. The TCR originated in a woman in her 40s in good health. CDR3 region: CASMAGGIYEQYF. The CDR3 DNA follows: TGTGCCAGCATGGCAGGGGGTATCTACGAGCAGTACTTC.